One and the same sample provided the 8 T cell receptor beta chains below, sequenced in a study of blood T cells in healthy people across ages. Then a second PCR, running roughly 6 to 11 cycles, was carried out with a sample-barcoded 5' primer and a J-beta primer mix. TCRdb reprocessed the 5' RACE reads via MiXCR and lists one record per CDR3 protein. This sample has hundreds of thousands of distinct CDR3 sequences, with about 48% found just once. Sample: blood. Receptor source: a man in his thirties or forties in good health.

V is TRBV20-1 and J is TRBJ2-7; 9 bases are a match to TRBD1. The germline gives CDR1 DFQATT, CDR2 SNEGSKA (reference sequence). The CDR3 is 15 residues long. V lost 2 bases and J lost 10; bases outside the gene matches: 15. CDR3 residues: CSARPGQGTLSTQYF. DNA for the CDR3: TGCAGTGCTAGACCCGGACAGGGGACCCTTAGTACCCAGTACTTC.

Notes on this clonotype: One end of the junction fails to match germline, which may point to a read error. The rearrangement uses TRBV4-1 and TRBJ1-1, with D possibly TRBD1 on 5 matching bases. This CDR3 spans 13 amino acids. In germline, CDR1 is MGHRA, CDR2 YSYEKL. CDR3 sequence reads: CASSQVPGTEASF. CDR3 sequence (DNA): TGCGCCAGCAGCCAAGTTCCCGGGACTGAAGCTTCCTTT.

This clonotype occurred many times. The chain is built from TRBV29-1 and TRBJ2-7; no definite D call. The germline CDR1 and CDR2 sequences are SQVTM and ANQGSEA. Trimming took off 4 bases at V and 4 bases at J, with 11 bases between the two ends. The CDR3 spans 12 residues. Written as DNA, the CDR3 is TGCAGCGTTGTCGCCCAGTCTTACGAGCAGTACTTC. It codes for CSVVAQSYEQYF.

The J gene is TRBJ1-1, the V gene TRBV7-9; D is unclear. Germline V CDR1 and CDR2: SEHNR, FQNEAQ (reference sequence). This CDR3 spans 13 amino acids. The V end lost 5 bases, the J end lost 3 bases, and 10 bases lay between the germline ends. CDR3 sequence: CASSPPADTEAFF. CDR3 nucleotide sequence: TGTGCCAGCAGCCCCCCAGCGGACACTGAAGCTTTCTTT. The full variable domain, in which reference TRBV7-9 and TRBJ1-1 provide the parts outside the CDR3, is DTGVSQNPRHKITKRGQNVTFRCDPISEHNRLYWYRQTLGQGPEFLTYFQNEAQLEKSRLLSDRFSAERPKGSFSTLEIQRTEQGDSAMYLCASSPPADTEAFFGQGTRLTVV.

This chain uses TRBV2 with TRBJ2-7, with D perhaps TRBD1 (5 bases). The CDR3 is 12 residues long. V dropped 6 bases and J dropped 5 bases, with 11 bases sitting between them. Germline CDR1 SNHLY, CDR2 FYNNEI. DNA for the CDR3: TGTGCCAGCAGGGTCGGACACGACGAGCAGTACTTC. Translated, it gives CASRVGHDEQYF.

A few counts support this clonotype. The J gene is TRBJ2-3, the V gene TRBV5-1; D assignment may be TRBD1 or TRBD2 (5 bases each). V lost 4 bases and J 1 base, leaving 10 bases between the germline ends. The CDR3 totals 14 residues. Germline CDR1 is SGHRS and CDR2 is YFSETQ. The CDR3 coding sequence is TGCGCCAGCAGCAACGGGACCCGCACAGATACGCAGTATTTT. Translating gives CASSNGTRTDTQYF. The full variable domain, its missing parts supplied by reference TRBV5-1 and TRBJ2-3, is KAGVTQTPRYLIKTRGQQVTLSCSPISGHRSVSWYQQTPGQGLQFLFEYFSETQRNKGNFPGRFSGRQFSNSRSEMNVSTLELGDSALYLCASSNGTRTDTQYFGPGTRLTVL.

This rearrangement joins TRBV7-2 to TRBJ2-7; the D gene is possibly TRBD2 (6 bases). Deletions cut 0 bases from V and 2 bases from J, with 11 bases between. The CDR3 is 15 amino acids. Germline CDR1 reads SGHTA; CDR2 reads FQGNSA. The CDR3 DNA sequence: TGTGCCAGCAGCTTAGCGGGGCGGGAAACCTACGAGCAGTACTTC. Translating it yields CASSLAGRETYEQYF. The variable domain in full, completed from reference TRBV7-2 and TRBJ2-7, reads GAGVSQSPSNKVTEKGKDVELRCDPISGHTALYWYRQSLGQGLEFLIYFQGNSAPDKSGLPSDRFSAERTGGSVSTLTIQRTQQEDSAVYLCASSLAGRETYEQYFGPGTRLTVT.

The rearrangement uses TRBV4-3 and TRBJ2-1; TRBD2 might be the D (5 bases). This CDR3 has 17 residues. Trimming removed 0 bases at V and 8 bases at J, with 20 bases between. Germline assignment: CDR1 LGHNA and CDR2 YSLEER. The chain's CDR3 is CASSQERVETNHDEQFF. For the CDR3, the DNA is TGCGCCAGCAGCCAAGAGAGGGTGGAGACTAACCACGATGAGCAGTTCTTC.